Below, 14 T cell receptor beta chains from the same sample are listed, as sequenced in a study of prognosis after radiotherapy for stage I lung cancer. By two-round multiplex PCR, the TCR beta CDR3 was amplified from genomic DNA. Gene-specific TRBV and TRBJ primers were used in PCR round one. TCRdb analysed the multiplex PCR reads with MiXCR anew, one entry per CDR3 protein. Altogether about 14,000 distinct CDR3 sequences are present, around 40% being singletons, with the ten largest covering 35% to 50%. Here the sequenced sample was PBMCs, taken before or after stereotactic body radiation therapy (not recorded which). The receptors were gathered from a donor over 45 with non-small cell lung cancer.

The CDR3 DNA follows: TGTGCCCGACCTAGCGGGGGTAGCTACGAGCAGTACTTC. Translating gives CARPSGGSYEQYF. The chain carries TRBV7-2 and TRBJ2-7, with 10 bases aligning to TRBD2. V shed 11 bases and J 3 bases; nucleotides not matched to a gene: 7. Germline V CDR1 and CDR2: SGHTA, FQGNSA. The CDR3 length is 13 residues.

This clonotype has at least ten counts. V usage is TRBV9 and J usage is TRBJ2-3, with TRBD2 matching over 10 bases. The CDR3 is made up of 17 amino acids. After removal of 0 bases from V and 3 bases from J, the junction contained 7 bases not matched to a gene. Germline-derived CDR1 and CDR2 are SGDLS and YYNGEE. Here the CDR3 DNA reads TGTGCCAGCAGCGTAGTGCCCGGGGGACTAGCGACAGATACGCAGTATTTT. It translates to CASSVVPGGLATDTQYF.

This clonotype was seen repeatedly, ten times or more. The V gene is TRBV5-6, the J gene TRBJ1-2, with D unclear. The V gene lost 5 bases and the J gene lost 6 bases, with 8 bases spanning the gap. The CDR3 covers 11 residues. Per germline, CDR1 SGHDT and CDR2 YYEEEE. CDR3 bases: TGTGCCAGCAGTAGCTACGATGGCTACACCTTC. Translating gives CASSSYDGYTF.

This clonotype has at least ten counts. V and J are TRBV28 and TRBJ2-5; TRBD2 might be the D (5 bases). V lost 2 bases, J lost 1 base, and 14 bases lay in between. The V gene's germline CDR1 is MDHEN and CDR2 SYDVKM. This CDR3 contains 16 residues. As DNA, the CDR3 is TGTGCCAGCAGTTTACTTTCCAGCGGTATCCAAGAGACCCAGTACTTC. Translating gives CASSLLSSGIQETQYF.

A word on this clonotype: This likely reflects a read error, since a far larger clone is one base away. V and J are TRBV6-6 and TRBJ2-7, with D perhaps TRBD1 (6 bases). CDR3 size: 17 residues. Germline CDR1 reads MNHNY; CDR2 reads SVGAGI (reference sequence). The V end lost 3 bases, the J end lost 0 bases, and 18 bases lay between the germline ends. The chain's CDR3 is CASSYNREGESSYEQYF. CDR3 coding DNA: TGTGCCAGCAGTTATAATCGTGAGGGGGAAAGCTCCTACGAGCAGTACTTC.

This clonotype has a single count. The chain employs TRBV28 and TRBJ1-5, with a tentative D call TRBD1 (5 bases). The V end was cut by 6 bases, the J end by 0 bases, with 15 bases between. CDR3 length: 16 amino acids. Germline CDR1 reads MDHEN; CDR2 reads SYDVKM. The CDR3 region has the DNA TGTGCCAGCAGCAGGGACGGTGGGGTTAGCAATCAGCCCCAGCATTTT. Amino acids: CASSRDGGVSNQPQHF.

This clonotype was observed many times. The chain joins TRBV20-1 to TRBJ2-1; 12 bases are a match to TRBD2. J lost 10 bases, V lost 6 bases, and 10 bases had no gene match. The CDR3 loop spans 14 amino acids. The germline gives CDR1 DFQATT, CDR2 SNEGSKA (reference sequence). The CDR3: CSATGTSGFIEQFF. In nucleotides, the CDR3 is TGCAGTGCAACCGGGACTAGCGGGTTTATCGAGCAGTTCTTC.

This clonotype has a count of ten or more. The J gene is TRBJ2-6, the V gene TRBV27; D not resolved. The V and J ends lost 6 bases and 2 bases respectively, with 11 bases between them. Germline V gene sequence: CDR1 MNHEY, CDR2 SMNVEV (reference sequence). This CDR3 contains 15 residues. In DNA form, the CDR3 reads TGTGCCAGCAGCACCTATGGGGCTGGGGCCAACGTCCTGACTTTC. It yields the protein CASSTYGAGANVLTF.

Concerning this clonotype itself: With a far larger clone one base away, a read error is the likely cause. The chain employs TRBV5-1 and TRBJ2-1; D uncertain. This CDR3 spans 14 amino acids. Germline lookup yields CDR1 SGHRS and CDR2 YFSETQ. V lost 0 bases to trimming and J lost 10 bases, with 14 bases between them. DNA for the CDR3: TGCGCCAGCAGCTTGGCCTCACAGATATACGAGCAGTTCTTC. Translation gives CASSLASQIYEQFF.

Many counts were recorded for this clonotype. This chain links TRBV7-9 with TRBJ1-3; 7 bases are a match to TRBD1. Germline CDR1 and CDR2: SEHNR and FQNEAQ (reference sequence). The CDR3 spans 17 residues. Losses at the gene ends were 4 bases for V and 2 bases for J; bases not matched to a gene: 11. CDR3 sequence: CASSSLQGTVTGNTIYF. CDR3 coding DNA: TGTGCCAGCAGCTCGCTACAGGGGACAGTAACTGGAAACACCATATATTTT.

The table lists this clonotype with many counts. The V gene is TRBV12-3 or TRBV12-4, the J gene TRBJ1-5; D is undetermined. The CDR3 extends over 12 amino acids. The germline V and J ends were trimmed by 3 bases and 7 bases, with 7 bases remaining between them. CDR3 amino acids: CASSFLGQPQHF. In nucleotides, the CDR3 is TGTGCCAGCAGTTTCTTGGGGCAGCCCCAGCATTTT.

This clonotype turned up a few times. This likely traces to a read error, being one base from a far larger clone. In this CDR3 the conserved last residue, phenylalanine or tryptophan, is missing, so a read error is likely. The chain links TRBV6-4 to TRBJ1-6, with D maybe TRBD1 (5 bases). This CDR3 is built from 17 residues. Germline V gene sequence: CDR1 MRHNA, CDR2 SNTAGT. Deletions cut 3 bases from V and 7 bases from J, with 19 bases between. CDR3 protein: CASSEWGGEGMNSPLHL. The CDR3 DNA follows: TGTGCCAGCAGTGAATGGGGAGGTGAGGGGATGAATTCACCCCTCCACCTT.

This clonotype was counted many times. V usage is TRBV29-1 and J usage is TRBJ2-1; weak D call: TRBD1 (6 bases). The CDR3 consists of 15 residues. Germline V gives CDR1 SQVTM, CDR2 ANQGSEA. The V gene lost 5 bases and the J gene lost 4 bases, with 18 bases spanning the gap. The CDR3 sequence: CSVPSRGLRYNEQFF. For the CDR3, the DNA is TGCAGCGTTCCATCGAGGGGGTTGAGGTACAATGAGCAGTTCTTC.

This clonotype was counted many times. CDR3 coding DNA: TGTGCCAGTAGTATAAATGGCAGATACAATGAGCAGTTCTTC. It encodes CASSINGRYNEQFF. The chain uses TRBV19 and TRBJ2-1; D gene ambiguous. Germline lookup yields CDR1 LNHDA and CDR2 SQIVND (reference sequence). The CDR3 covers 14 residues. Trimming left V 2 bases short and J 4 bases short, with 9 bases between.